This entry lists 5 T cell receptor beta chains sequenced from one sample in a study of blood T cell repertoires in COVID-19. Method: immunoSEQ multiplex PCR; TCRdb's copy keeps in-frame clones and lacks some. The data show over 300,000 clones, around 80% seen once. The sample was peripheral blood. These receptors were taken from a woman aged 45-65 years with acute or convalescent COVID-19.

J is TRBJ2-1 and V is TRBV7-9; D perhaps matches TRBD2 (6 bases). Germline V gene data show CDR1 as SEHNR and CDR2 as FQNEAQ (reference sequence). This CDR3 is 16 amino acids long. V shed 0 bases and J shed 6 bases, with 15 bases lying between them. CDR3 amino acids: CASSLAGGGVANEQFF. The DNA of the CDR3 is TGTGCCAGCAGCTTAGCGGGAGGAGGGGTCGCCAATGAGCAGTTCTTC.

This chain uses TRBV19 with TRBJ1-2; D is perhaps TRBD1 (5 bases). This CDR3 has 15 residues. Germline CDR1 reads LNHDA; CDR2 reads SQIVND (reference sequence). V dropped 5 bases and J dropped 1 base, with 14 bases sitting between them. CDR3 in DNA: TGTGCCAGTAGTCCCTTGTTCAGGGATAACTATGGCTACACCTTC. It translates to CASSPLFRDNYGYTF.

This clone was observed a handful of times. CDR3 sequence (DNA): TGCGCCAGCAGCTTCACAGGGGCGCAACAAGCTTTCTTT. Its translation is CASSFTGAQQAFF. V and J are TRBV5-1 and TRBJ1-1, with 7 bases matching TRBD1. The ends lost 2 bases at V and 9 bases at J; junction bases unmatched: 7. Germline loops: CDR1 SGHRS, CDR2 YFSETQ. The CDR3 contains 13 residues.

The rearrangement links TRBV19 to TRBJ1-6; 10 bases fit TRBD1. Trimming cost V 6 bases and J 4 bases; bases outside gene matches: 15. The CDR3 has 19 residues. Germline CDR1 and CDR2: LNHDA and SQIVND (reference sequence). This CDR3 reads CASSPRGTGALTYNSPLHF. CDR3 nucleotides: TGTGCCAGTAGCCCGCGGGGGACAGGGGCCTTAACTTATAATTCACCCCTCCACTTT. The full variable domain, its missing parts supplied by reference TRBV19 and TRBJ1-6, is DGGITQSPKYLFRKEGQNVTLSCEQNLNHDAMYWYRQDPGQGLRLIYYSQIVNDFQKGDIAEGYSVSREKKESFPLTVTSAQKNPTAFYLCASSPRGTGALTYNSPLHFGNGTRLTVT.

The CDR3 region is CATSDSSLETQYF. CDR3 sequence (DNA): TGTGCCACCAGTGATAGCTCCTTGGAGACCCAGTACTTC. This chain links TRBV24-1 with TRBJ2-5; the D is unclear. The length of the CDR3 is 13 residues. V was clipped by 3 bases and J by 5 bases, with 9 bases between them. Germline lookup yields CDR1 KGHDR and CDR2 SFDVKD.